This TCR beta chain came from a study of blood T cells in healthy people across ages. Findings and limits, study-wide: The diversity estimates, figures obtained from one million T cells, were considered underestimates. Across the age range, TCR beta diversity per million T cells fell in a roughly linear way.

The CDR3 is 12 residues long. V was trimmed by 4 bases and J by 6 bases, leaving 9 bases between them. Germline CDR1 MNHEY, CDR2 SVGAGI. In its sample, this clonotype was seen a few times. Its antigen is still unknown. Using a J-beta primer mix together with a sample-barcoded 5' primer, a second PCR was run for roughly 6 to 12 cycles. At least 2.5 million CDR3-containing paired-end reads were obtained per sample. TCRdb used MiXCR to reprocess the 5' RACE reads, holding one entry per CDR3 protein. The sample holds roughly 730,000 distinct CDR3 sequences, about 61% seen once. The rearrangement uses TRBV6-5 and TRBJ1-2, with D unclear. The source is a middle-aged man in good health. The material sequenced was blood. The DNA of the CDR3 is TGTGCCAGCAGTTCCGAGGGTGATGGCTACACCTTC. It codes for CASSSEGDGYTF.